These 2 T cell receptor beta chains came from one sample sequenced in a study of blood T cells in healthy people across ages. The use of a sample-barcoded 5' primer and a J-beta primer mix characterized a second PCR of roughly 7 to 12 cycles. Using its own MiXCR run on the 5' RACE reads, TCRdb lists one record per CDR3 protein. The sample includes approximately 580,000 distinct CDR3 sequences, 24% of them seen just once. These data were likewise used in another study, on T cells of mothers and their children.

Sequencing input: blood. The receptor source for this set is a boy younger than 18 in good health.

The J gene is TRBJ2-1, the V gene TRBV19; D gene uncertain. The V and J ends lost 6 bases and 8 bases respectively, with 5 bases between them. Germline CDR1 LNHDA, CDR2 SQIVND (reference sequence). CDR3 length equals 10 residues. DNA of the CDR3: TGTGCCAGTAGGGGCGATGAGCAGTTCTTC. This codes for CASRGDEQFF.

The table lists this clonotype with a few counts. The chain recombines TRBV3-1 with TRBJ2-1, with 11 bases aligning to TRBD2. Germline CDR1 LGHDT, CDR2 YNNKEL (reference sequence). J gave up 12 bases and V 1 base, and 2 bases lay outside the gene matches. The CDR3 is 13 residues long. Here the CDR3 reads CASSQVLAGGQFF. The DNA of the CDR3 is TGTGCCAGCAGCCAAGTCCTAGCGGGGGGGCAGTTCTTC.